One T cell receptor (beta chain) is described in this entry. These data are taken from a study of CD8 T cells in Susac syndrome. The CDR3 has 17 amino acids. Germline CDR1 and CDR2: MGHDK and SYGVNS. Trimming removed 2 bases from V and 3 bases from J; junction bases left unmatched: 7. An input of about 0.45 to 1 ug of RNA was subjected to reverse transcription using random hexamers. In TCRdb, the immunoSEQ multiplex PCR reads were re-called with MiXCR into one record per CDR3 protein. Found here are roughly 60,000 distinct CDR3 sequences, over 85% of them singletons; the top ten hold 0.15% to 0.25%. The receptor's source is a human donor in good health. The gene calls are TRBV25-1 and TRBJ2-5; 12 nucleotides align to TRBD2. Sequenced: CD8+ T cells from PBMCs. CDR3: CASSERASGGVEETQYF. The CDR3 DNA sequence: TGTGCCAGCAGTGAAAGAGCTAGCGGGGGGGTAGAAGAGACCCAGTACTTC.